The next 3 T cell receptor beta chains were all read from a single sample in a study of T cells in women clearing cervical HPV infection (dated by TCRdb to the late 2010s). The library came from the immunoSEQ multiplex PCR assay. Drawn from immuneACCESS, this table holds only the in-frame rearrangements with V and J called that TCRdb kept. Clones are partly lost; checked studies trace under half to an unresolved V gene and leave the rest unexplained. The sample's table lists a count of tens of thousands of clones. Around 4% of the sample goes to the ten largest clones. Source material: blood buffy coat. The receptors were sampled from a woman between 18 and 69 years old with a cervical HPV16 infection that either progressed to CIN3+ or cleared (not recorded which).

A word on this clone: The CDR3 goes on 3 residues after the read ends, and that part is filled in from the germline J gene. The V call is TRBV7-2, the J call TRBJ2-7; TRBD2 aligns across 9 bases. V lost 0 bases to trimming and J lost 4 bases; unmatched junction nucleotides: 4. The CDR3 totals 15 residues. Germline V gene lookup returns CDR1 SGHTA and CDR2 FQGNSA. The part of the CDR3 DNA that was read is TGTGCCAGCAGCTTAGCTAGCGGGGGTGGTTACGAG. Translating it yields CASSLASGGGYE. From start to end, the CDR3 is CASSLASGGGYEQYF.

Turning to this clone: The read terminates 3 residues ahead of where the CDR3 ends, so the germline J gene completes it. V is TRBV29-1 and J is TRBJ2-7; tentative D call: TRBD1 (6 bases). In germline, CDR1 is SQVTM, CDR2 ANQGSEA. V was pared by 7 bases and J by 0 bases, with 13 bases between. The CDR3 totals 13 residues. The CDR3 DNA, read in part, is TGCAGCGGTGGACAGTCTAACTCCTACGAG. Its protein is CSGGQSNSYE. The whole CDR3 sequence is CSGGQSNSYEQYF.

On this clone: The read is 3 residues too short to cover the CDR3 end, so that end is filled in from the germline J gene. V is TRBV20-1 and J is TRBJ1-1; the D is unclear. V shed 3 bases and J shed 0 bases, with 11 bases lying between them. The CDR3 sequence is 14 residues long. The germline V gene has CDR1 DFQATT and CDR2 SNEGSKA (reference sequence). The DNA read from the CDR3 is TGCAGTGCTAGTAACGGGGTTATGAACACTGAA. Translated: CSASNGVMNTE. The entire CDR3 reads CSASNGVMNTEAFF.